These 31 T cell receptor beta chains originate from one sample sequenced in a study of long-term antiretroviral therapy in people with HIV (dated by TCRdb to 2021 to 2024). The immunoSEQ hsTCRB v3.0 assay was used at survey level resolution to sequence the TRB variable region. In TCRdb, the immuneACCESS table is reduced to in-frame sequences with V and J assigned. These tables do not hold every clone; where another copy was compared, an unresolved V gene accounts for under half, and the others remain unexplained. This sample has about 22,000 clones in its table, and over 80% of those were observed once. The top ten constitute 10% to 15% of the sample. This material consisted of unsorted PBMCs, taken 1.6 years after starting antiretroviral therapy. The receptors come from a man aged 40-49 years with HIV.

This clone was detected only a few times. A junction end diverges from the germline sequence, so it may reflect a read error. The genes are TRBV5-1 and TRBJ2-7; D gene uncertain. The germline V gene has CDR1 SGHRS and CDR2 YFSETQ. The CDR3 is 14 amino acids. The CDR3 protein is CASSSDPGVYEQYF. The CDR3 DNA sequence: TGTGCCAGCAGCTCTGACCCTGGGGTATACGAGCAGTACTTC.

The rearrangement links TRBV7-2 to TRBJ1-2, with a weak D call TRBD1 (6 bases). Germline V CDR1 and CDR2: SGHTA, FQGNSA. Trimming removed 4 bases at V and 4 bases at J, with 25 bases between. There are 18 residues in the CDR3. The CDR3 DNA follows: TGTGCCAGCAGCTCGGACAGCGTGGGACAAGGATTGATCTATGGCTACACCTTC. Translation gives CASSSDSVGQGLIYGYTF. Filled out from reference TRBV7-2 and TRBJ1-2, the complete variable domain reads GAGVSQSPSNKVTEKGKDVELRCDPISGHTALYWYRQSLGQGLEFLIYFQGNSAPDKSGLPSDRFSAERTGGSVSTLTIQRTQQEDSAVYLCASSSDSVGQGLIYGYTFGSGTRLTVV.

The chain is built from TRBV2 and TRBJ2-2, with a tentative D call TRBD2 (5 bases). CDR1 is SNHLY and CDR2 is FYNNEI in the germline V gene. V lost 8 bases to trimming and J lost 4 bases, with 20 bases between them. The CDR3 length is 16 residues. The CDR3 is CASSARTRWGTGELFF. The CDR3 bases are TGTGCCAGCTCGGCTCGTACTAGGTGGGGCACCGGGGAGCTGTTTTTT.

The J gene is TRBJ2-7, the V gene TRBV7-8; D is unresolved. This CDR3 comprises 14 residues. V was trimmed by 1 base and J by 0 bases, leaving 7 bases between them. The V gene's germline CDR1 is SGHVS and CDR2 FQNEAQ. Written as DNA, the CDR3 is TGTGCCAGCAGCTTAGATAGAGGCTCCTACGAGCAGTACTTC. As protein: CASSLDRGSYEQYF.

This chain connects TRBV13 to TRBJ1-2; 7 bases are shared with TRBD1. Germline loops: CDR1 PRHDT, CDR2 FYEKMQ (reference sequence). The CDR3 consists of 13 residues. The J segment lost 6 bases and the V segment lost 4 bases, leaving 5 bases of the junction unmatched. CDR3 coding DNA: TGTGCCAGCAGCTCGAGGACAGGCCATGGCTACACCTTC. Translated, it gives CASSSRTGHGYTF. Variable domain in full (rest from reference TRBV13 and TRBJ1-2): AAGVIQSPRHLIKEKRETATLKCYPIPRHDTVYWYQQGPGQDPQFLISFYEKMQSDKGSIPDRFSAQQFSDYHSELNMSSLELGDSALYFCASSSRTGHGYTFGSGTRLTVV.

The J gene is TRBJ1-1, the V gene TRBV28; D unclear. With 7 bases removed from V and 5 bases from J, the gap between germline ends came to 8 bases. CDR1 is MDHEN, CDR2 SYDVKM, per germline. The CDR3 length is 11 residues. CDR3 in amino acids: CASKLRTEAFF. Written as DNA, the CDR3 is TGTGCCAGCAAGCTCCGGACTGAAGCTTTCTTT. Filled out from reference TRBV28 and TRBJ1-1, the complete variable domain reads DVKVTQSSRYLVKRTGEKVFLECVQDMDHENMFWYRQDPGLGLRLIYFSYDVKMKEKGDIPEGYSVSREKKERFSLILESASTNQTSMYLCASKLRTEAFFGQGTRLTVV.

V and J are TRBV6-6 and TRBJ1-4, with TRBD1 as a possible D gene (6 bases). The CDR3 sequence is 15 residues long. Germline CDR1 and CDR2: MNHNY and SVGAGI (reference sequence). V lost 1 base and J 7 bases, leaving 13 bases between the germline ends. The CDR3 sequence is CASSYYGGRGEKLFF. CDR3 sequence (DNA): TGTGCCAGCAGTTACTATGGGGGGCGAGGTGAAAAACTGTTTTTT.

V and J are TRBV2 and TRBJ1-5; 7 positions agree with TRBD1. The CDR3 extends over 14 amino acids. The germline V gene has CDR1 SNHLY and CDR2 FYNNEI. V lost 5 bases, J lost 6 bases, and 7 bases stayed unmatched. CDR3 protein: CASSWTGAAQPQHF. CDR3 DNA: TGTGCCAGCAGTTGGACAGGTGCCGCTCAGCCCCAGCATTTT. Supplemented by reference TRBV2 and TRBJ1-5, the full variable domain reads EPEVTQTPSHQVTQMGQEVILRCVPISNHLYFYWYRQILGQKVEFLVSFYNNEISEKSEIFDDQFSVERPDGSNFTLKIRSTKLEDSAMYFCASSWTGAAQPQHFGDGTRLSIL.

The gene calls are TRBV5-6 and TRBJ2-7; unclear D gene. The CDR3 consists of 13 residues. Trimming stripped 2 bases from V and 0 bases from J, with 6 bases between. Germline V gives CDR1 SGHDT, CDR2 YYEEEE. CDR3 amino acids: CASSFLSSYEQYF. CDR3 nucleotide sequence: TGTGCCAGCAGCTTCCTGAGCTCCTACGAGCAGTACTTC.

The rearrangement links TRBV27 to TRBJ1-4; D is unresolved. Germline V lookup: CDR1 MNHEY, CDR2 SMNVEV (reference sequence). The CDR3 totals 15 residues. The V gene lost 7 bases and the J gene lost 4 bases, with 16 bases spanning the gap. The CDR3 DNA reads as TGTGCCAGCACTAAAACCGGGAACCTTAATGAAAAACTGTTTTTT. This translates into CASTKTGNLNEKLFF.

The chain carries TRBV6-6 and TRBJ2-7, with 9 positions matching TRBD2. Germline CDR1 MNHNY, CDR2 SVGAGI (reference sequence). With 2 bases clipped from V and 4 bases from J, the junction kept 3 bases outside the gene matches. This CDR3 is built from 14 residues. The CDR3 DNA reads as TGTGCCAGCAGTTACCTAGCGGGGAGGTACGAGCAGTACTTC. Amino acids: CASSYLAGRYEQYF.

The chain uses TRBV6-1 and TRBJ1-3; maybe TRBD1 (6 bases). Between the trimmed V and J ends, which lost 2 bases and 3 bases, there was a span of 14 bases. The CDR3 has 16 residues. Germline CDR1 and CDR2: MNHNS and SASEGT. The CDR3 bases are TGTGCCAGCAGTGAATGGGGGCAGGGGCTTGGAAACACCATATATTTT. Translating it yields CASSEWGQGLGNTIYF.

The chain carries TRBV4-1 and TRBJ1-1; the D is unclear. The CDR3 has 13 amino acids. Germline V gene sequence: CDR1 MGHRA, CDR2 YSYEKL. Trimming cost V 1 base and J 1 base, with 4 bases left between them. In nucleotides, the CDR3 is TGCGCCAGCAGCCAAGGGGAGAACACTGAAGCTTTCTTT. It codes for CASSQGENTEAFF.

The J gene is TRBJ2-6, the V gene TRBV4-2, with a tentative D call TRBD1 (5 bases). The CDR3 spans 17 residues. Germline loops: CDR1 LGHNA, CDR2 YNFKEQ. V lost 4 bases, J lost 0 bases, and 13 bases lay in between. CDR3 in amino acids: CASSLNTGASGANVLTF. The CDR3 DNA is TGTGCCAGCAGCCTCAACACAGGCGCCTCTGGGGCCAACGTCCTGACTTTC.

The V gene is TRBV5-5, the J gene TRBJ2-2; weak D call: TRBD1 (6 bases). Germline assignment: CDR1 SGHKS and CDR2 YYEKEE (reference sequence). Trimming stripped 0 bases from V and 4 bases from J, with 10 bases between. This CDR3 is built from 15 residues. This CDR3 reads CASSLGQAGTGELFF. The CDR3, as DNA: TGTGCCAGCAGCTTGGGACAGGCGGGCACCGGGGAGCTGTTTTTT.

Only a few counts were recorded for this clone. This chain uses TRBV7-9 with TRBJ2-7; weak D call: TRBD2 (5 bases). The germline gives CDR1 SEHNR, CDR2 FQNEAQ (reference sequence). The CDR3 spans 14 residues. The V gene lost 5 bases and the J gene lost 7 bases, with 18 bases spanning the gap. The CDR3: CASSTPGGSDEQYF. The CDR3 coding sequence is TGTGCCAGCAGCACCCCCGGCGGGTCTGATGAGCAGTACTTC.

This sequence joins TRBV5-6 and TRBJ2-5, with D possibly TRBD2 on 6 matching bases. The V end lost 1 base, the J end lost 4 bases, and 14 bases lay between the germline ends. The CDR3 runs to 15 residues. Germline lookup yields CDR1 SGHDT and CDR2 YYEEEE. The CDR3 DNA sequence: TGTGCCAGCAGCTTGCGCGGGGCAGCGGGAGAGACCCAGTACTTC. Protein: CASSLRGAAGETQYF. The entire variable domain, with the rest obtained from reference TRBV5-6 and TRBJ2-5, is as follows: DAGVTQSPTHLIKTRGQQVTLRCSPKSGHDTVSWYQQALGQGPQFIFQYYEEEERQRGNFPDRFSGHQFPNYSSELNVNALLLGDSALYLCASSLRGAAGETQYFGPGTRLLVL.

The genes are TRBV18 and TRBJ2-7; the match to TRBD1 covers 8 bases. The trim removed 5 bases at V and 6 bases at J, leaving 6 bases unmatched. There are 13 residues in the CDR3. Germline loops: CDR1 KGHSH, CDR2 LQKENI. As DNA, the CDR3 is TGTGCCAGCTCATCTTGGACAGGGACCGAGCAGTACTTC. It translates to CASSSWTGTEQYF.

V gene TRBV11-3 combines with J gene TRBJ2-7; TRBD1 matches 9 bases. J gave up 7 bases and V 2 bases, and 9 bases lay outside the gene matches. CDR3 length: 15 residues. Germline CDR1 reads SGHNT; CDR2 reads YENEEA. The CDR3 DNA sequence: TGTGCCAGCAGCTTAAACGGACAGGGGATCGAGGAGCAGTACTTC. Encoded protein: CASSLNGQGIEEQYF.

The V and J genes are TRBV5-6 and TRBJ1-4, with unresolved D. There are 14 residues in the CDR3. Per germline, CDR1 SGHDT and CDR2 YYEEEE. V lost 0 bases and J 2 bases, leaving 5 bases between the germline ends. The CDR3: CASSLVATNEKLFF. CDR3 nucleotide sequence: TGTGCCAGCAGCTTGGTGGCCACTAATGAAAAACTGTTTTTT.

The CDR3 loop is CASSATGTGNQPQHF. The CDR3 DNA is TGTGCCAGCAGCGCGACCGGGACAGGGAATCAGCCCCAGCATTTT. The chain couples TRBV7-8 to TRBJ1-5; 9 bases map to TRBD1. CDR3 length equals 15 residues. Per the germline V gene, CDR1 is SGHVS and CDR2 is FQNEAQ. After removal of 5 bases from V and 4 bases from J, the junction contained 6 bases not matched to a gene.

V usage is TRBV15 and J usage is TRBJ2-1; D call uncertain. The CDR3 loop spans 11 amino acids. Germline CDR1 LNHNV, CDR2 YYDKDF (reference sequence). With 1 base removed from V and 10 bases from J, the gap between germline ends came to 5 bases. CDR3 region: CATSRVQEQFF. In DNA form, the CDR3 reads TGTGCCACCAGCAGAGTACAGGAGCAGTTCTTC. Filled out from reference TRBV15 and TRBJ2-1, the complete variable domain reads DAMVIQNPRYQVTQFGKPVTLSCSQTLNHNVMYWYQQKSSQAPKLLFHYYDKDFNNEADTPDNFQSRRPNTSFCFLDIRSPGLGDTAMYLCATSRVQEQFFGPGTRLTVL.

The chain couples TRBV19 to TRBJ2-1; 13 bases line up with TRBD2. J gave up 7 bases and V 5 bases, and 5 bases lay outside the gene matches. The germline gives CDR1 LNHDA, CDR2 SQIVND (reference sequence). This CDR3 is built from 15 residues. This CDR3 reads CASSVLAGGPNEQFF. In DNA, the CDR3 is TGTGCCAGTAGTGTACTAGCGGGAGGGCCTAATGAGCAGTTCTTC.

The J gene is TRBJ2-1, the V gene TRBV5-1; D ambiguous. The CDR3 sequence is 12 residues long. Trimming stripped 4 bases from V and 10 bases from J, with 12 bases between. The V gene's germline CDR1 is SGHRS and CDR2 YFSETQ. CDR3 residues: CASSMYEREQFF. CDR3 in DNA: TGCGCCAGCAGCATGTACGAGAGGGAGCAGTTCTTC.

J is TRBJ2-2 and V is TRBV6-1; TRBD1 is a possible D gene (5 bases). CDR3 length equals 13 residues. Germline V gene data show CDR1 as MNHNS and CDR2 as SASEGT. The V end lost 6 bases, the J end lost 1 base, and 6 bases lay between the germline ends. The CDR3 loop is CASRGENTGELFF. CDR3 in DNA: TGTGCCAGCAGAGGGGAGAACACCGGGGAGCTGTTTTTT.

This clone was detected a few times. This rearrangement joins TRBV19 to TRBJ1-2; tentative D call: TRBD1 (5 bases). Trimming removed 4 bases from V and 0 bases from J, with 9 bases in between. Per the germline V gene, CDR1 is LNHDA and CDR2 is SQIVND (reference sequence). This CDR3 comprises 14 residues. CDR3 DNA sequence: TGTGCCAGTAGTACAATCAGGGCTAACTATGGCTACACCTTC. Protein product: CASSTIRANYGYTF. Combining the CDR3 with reference TRBV19 and TRBJ1-2 gives the whole variable domain DGGITQSPKYLFRKEGQNVTLSCEQNLNHDAMYWYRQDPGQGLRLIYYSQIVNDFQKGDIAEGYSVSREKKESFPLTVTSAQKNPTAFYLCASSTIRANYGYTFGSGTRLTVV.

The chain has TRBV4-1 and TRBJ2-2; TRBD1 agrees at 8 bases. Germline assignment: CDR1 MGHRA and CDR2 YSYEKL. V was clipped by 3 bases and J by 3 bases; unmatched bases: 6. CDR3 length equals 16 residues. CDR3 region: CASSHPQGADTGELFF. The DNA for the CDR3 is TGCGCCAGCAGCCATCCCCAGGGGGCCGACACCGGGGAGCTGTTTTTT.

The chain recombines TRBV10-3 with TRBJ1-4; 7 bases line up with TRBD1. This CDR3 contains 14 residues. Trimming took 6 bases from V and 8 from J; bases not matched to a gene: 9. Germline V gene data show CDR1 as ENHRY and CDR2 as SYGVKD. The chain's CDR3 is CAISSGTVGEKLFF. CDR3 nucleotides: TGTGCCATCAGCTCCGGGACAGTGGGGGAAAAACTGTTTTTT.

The V and J genes are TRBV5-8 and TRBJ2-7; D is ambiguous. CDR1 and CDR2 from the germline V gene are SGHTS and YDEGEE. The V end was cut by 7 bases, the J end by 0 bases, with 5 bases between. CDR3 size: 11 residues. The CDR3 bases are TGTGCCAGCTCACGCTCCTACGAGCAGTACTTC. Translation gives CASSRSYEQYF. The variable domain in full, completed from reference TRBV5-8 and TRBJ2-7, reads EAGVTQSPTHLIKTRGQQATLRCSPISGHTSVYWYQQALGLGLQFLLWYDEGEERNRGNFPPRFSGRQFPNYSSELNVNALELEDSALYLCASSRSYEQYFGPGTRLTVT.

This chain uses TRBV7-9 with TRBJ2-3; D is perhaps TRBD1 (7 bases). CDR3 length equals 14 residues. CDR1 is SEHNR, CDR2 FQNEAQ, per germline (reference sequence). CDR3: CATRPAQGGDTQYF. For the CDR3, the DNA is TGTGCTACACGTCCGGCCCAGGGGGGAGATACGCAGTATTTT.

This chain uses TRBV6-4 with TRBJ1-5, with D perhaps matching TRBD1 (6 bases). V was pared by 2 bases and J by 2 bases, with 10 bases between. Per germline, CDR1 MRHNA and CDR2 SNTAGT. The CDR3 extends over 15 amino acids. The CDR3 here is CASSDNAGGNQPQHF. CDR3 coding DNA: TGTGCCAGCAGTGACAACGCAGGGGGCAATCAGCCCCAGCATTTT.